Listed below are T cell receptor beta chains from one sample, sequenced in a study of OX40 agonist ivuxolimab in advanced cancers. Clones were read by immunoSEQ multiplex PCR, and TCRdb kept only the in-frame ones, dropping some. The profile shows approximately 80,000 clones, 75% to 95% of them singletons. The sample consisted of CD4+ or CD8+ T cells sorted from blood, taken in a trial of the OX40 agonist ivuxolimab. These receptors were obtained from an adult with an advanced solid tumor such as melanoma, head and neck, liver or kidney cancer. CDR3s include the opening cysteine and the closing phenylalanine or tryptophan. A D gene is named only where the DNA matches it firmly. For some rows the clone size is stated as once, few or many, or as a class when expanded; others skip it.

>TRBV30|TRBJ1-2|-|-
CARRQLAGYGYTF
TGTGCCCGAAGACAGTTAGCGGGCTATGGCTACACCTTC
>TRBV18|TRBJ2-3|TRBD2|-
CASSRSTGLAGTDTQYF
TGTGCCAGCTCACGCTCCACCGGACTAGCGGGAACAGATACGCAGTATTTT
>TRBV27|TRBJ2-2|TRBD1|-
CASRPQGSGELFF
TGTGCCAGCAGGCCACAGGGGTCCGGGGAGCTGTTTTTT
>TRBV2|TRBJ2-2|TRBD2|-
CASSEAPLAGVTGELFF
TGTGCCAGCAGTGAAGCGCCCCTAGCGGGAGTCACCGGGGAGCTGTTTTTT
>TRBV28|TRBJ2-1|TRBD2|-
CASRRVAGVNEQFF
TGTGCCAGCAGGCGGGTAGCGGGAGTCAATGAGCAGTTCTTC
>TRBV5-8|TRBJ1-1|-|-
CASSLQRYTEAFF
TGTGCCAGCAGCTTGCAACGGTACACTGAAGCTTTCTTT
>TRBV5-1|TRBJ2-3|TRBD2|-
CASSGPGLAGGISTDTQYF
TGCGCCAGCAGCGGACCGGGACTAGCGGGAGGCATCAGCACAGATACGCAGTATTTT
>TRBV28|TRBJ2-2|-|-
CASKRSGTNTGELFF
TGTGCCAGCAAACGTTCCGGGACTAACACCGGGGAGCTGTTTTTT
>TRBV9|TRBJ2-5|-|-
CASSVDEGFGTQYF
TGTGCCAGCAGCGTAGATGAGGGGTTTGGGACCCAGTACTTC
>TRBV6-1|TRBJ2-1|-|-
CASSRGLNEQFF
TGTGCCAGCAGTAGGGGTCTCAATGAGCAGTTCTTC
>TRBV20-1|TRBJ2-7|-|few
CSASTDYEQYF
TGCAGTGCTTCGACGGACTACGAGCAGTACTTC
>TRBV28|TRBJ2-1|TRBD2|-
CASSPPSGSSYNEQFF
TGTGCCAGCAGTCCTCCTAGCGGTAGCTCCTACAATGAGCAGTTCTTC
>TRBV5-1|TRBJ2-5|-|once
CASSRLQGKGIQETQYF
TGCGCCAGCAGCCGGTTACAGGGAAAGGGGATACAAGAGACCCAGTACTTC
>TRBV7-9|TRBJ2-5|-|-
CASSLAPETQYF
TGTGCCAGCAGCTTAGCGCCCGAGACCCAGTACTTC
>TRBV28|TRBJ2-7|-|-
CASSPGAIPSYEQYF
TGTGCCAGCAGCCCCGGGGCTATCCCCTCCTACGAGCAGTACTTC
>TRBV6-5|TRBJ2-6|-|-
CASSPRNSGANVLTF
TGTGCCAGCAGTCCCCGGAACTCTGGGGCCAACGTCCTGACTTTC
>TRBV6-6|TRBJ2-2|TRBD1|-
CASSPRQGLNTGELFF
TGTGCCAGCAGCCCGAGACAGGGCCTGAACACCGGGGAGCTGTTTTTT
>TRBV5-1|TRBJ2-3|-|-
CASSKTLQDTDTQYF
TGCGCCAGCAGCAAGACTCTCCAAGACACAGATACGCAGTATTTT
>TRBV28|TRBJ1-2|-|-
CASNQGNYGYTF
TGTGCCAGCAATCAGGGTAACTATGGCTACACCTTC
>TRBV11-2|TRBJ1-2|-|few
CASRPTGTYGYTF
TGTGCCAGCAGACCTACAGGGACCTATGGCTACACCTTC
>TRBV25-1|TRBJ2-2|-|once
CASSETSQFTGELFF
TGTGCCAGCAGTGAAACGAGCCAATTCACCGGGGAGCTGTTTTTT
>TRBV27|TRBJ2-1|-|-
CASSLLAGNEQFF
TGTGCCAGCAGTTTATTGGCGGGCAATGAGCAGTTCTTC
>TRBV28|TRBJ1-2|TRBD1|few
CASSSTGQRNYGYTF
TGTGCCAGCAGTTCCACGGGACAGAGAAACTATGGCTACACCTTC
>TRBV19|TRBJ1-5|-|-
CASSIGFSGARVEQPQHF
TGTGCCAGTAGTATAGGTTTCTCGGGGGCGCGGGTAGAGCAGCCCCAGCATTTT
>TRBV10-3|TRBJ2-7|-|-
CAISDRRSPYEQYF
TGTGCCATCAGTGACCGACGGTCTCCCTACGAGCAGTACTTC
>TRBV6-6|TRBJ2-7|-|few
CASSYSAQRNEQYF
TGTGCCAGCAGTTACTCGGCTCAACGCAACGAGCAGTACTTC
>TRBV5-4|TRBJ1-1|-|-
CASSPDPNTEAFF
TGTGCCAGCAGCCCTGACCCGAACACTGAAGCTTTCTTT
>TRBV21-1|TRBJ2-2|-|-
CASDSSGSENGELFF
TGTGCCAGCGATTCTAGCGGGAGCGAGAACGGGGAGCTGTTTTTT
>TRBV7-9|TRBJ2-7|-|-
CASSGIRSHEQYF
TGTGCCAGCAGCGGTATTCGTAGTCACGAGCAGTACTTC
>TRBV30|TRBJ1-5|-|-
CAWNNNQPQHF
TGTGCCTGGAATAATAATCAGCCCCAGCATTTT
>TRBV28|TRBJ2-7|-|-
CASSLTTPGQLYEQYF
TGTGCCAGCAGTTTAACGACCCCGGGCCAGCTCTACGAGCAGTACTTC
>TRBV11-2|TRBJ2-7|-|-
CASSLAGLGQYF
TGTGCCAGCAGCTTAGCAGGGTTAGGGCAGTACTTC
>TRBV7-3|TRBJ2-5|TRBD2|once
CASSLTPGLAGVQETQYF
TGTGCCAGCAGCTTAACCCCAGGACTAGCGGGAGTTCAAGAGACCCAGTACTTC
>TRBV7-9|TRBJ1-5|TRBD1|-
CASSFGATGDTQHF
TGTGCCAGCAGCTTCGGGGCTACAGGGGATACCCAGCATTTT
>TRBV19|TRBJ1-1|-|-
CASSFGQSNTEAFF
TGTGCCAGTAGTTTTGGACAGTCTAACACTGAAGCTTTCTTT
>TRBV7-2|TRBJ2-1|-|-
CASSAGTPSYNEQFF
TGTGCCAGCAGCGCCGGGACGCCTTCCTACAATGAGCAGTTCTTC
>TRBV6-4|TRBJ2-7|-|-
CASQGGRFYEQYF
TGTGCCAGCCAGGGGGGAAGATTCTACGAGCAGTACTTC
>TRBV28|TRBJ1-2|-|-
CASSLEANYGYTF
TGTGCCAGCAGTTTAGAGGCTAACTATGGCTACACCTTC
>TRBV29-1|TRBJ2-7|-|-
CSVLDLSYEQYF
TGCAGCGTCCTGGACTTATCCTACGAGCAGTACTTC
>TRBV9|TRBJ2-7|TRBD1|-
CASSVDPGQGAHEQYF
TGTGCCAGCAGCGTAGATCCCGGCCAGGGGGCCCACGAGCAGTACTTC
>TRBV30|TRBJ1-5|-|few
CAWGPQGNQPQHF
TGTGCCTGGGGACCCCAAGGAAATCAGCCCCAGCATTTT
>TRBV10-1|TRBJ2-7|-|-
CASSESGRVEAEQYF
TGCGCCAGCAGTGAGTCGGGGAGAGTGGAGGCCGAGCAGTACTTC
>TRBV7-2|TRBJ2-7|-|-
CASSLVPSEYYEQYF
TGTGCCAGCAGCTTAGTACCTAGCGAGTACTACGAGCAGTACTTC
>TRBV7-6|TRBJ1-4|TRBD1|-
CASSTSPGQWGEKLFF
TGTGCCAGCAGCACGTCCCCGGGACAGTGGGGAGAAAAACTGTTTTTT
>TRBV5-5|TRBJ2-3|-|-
CAKGGDNTDTQYF
TGTGCCAAAGGGGGGGATAACACAGATACGCAGTATTTT
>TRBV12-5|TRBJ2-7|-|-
CASGLARDGGLEQYF
TGTGCTAGTGGTTTGGCCCGGGACGGGGGCTTAGAGCAGTACTTC
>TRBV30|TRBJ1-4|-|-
CAWSGGRGEKLFF
TGTGCCTGGAGTGGGGGTCGGGGCGAAAAACTGTTTTTT
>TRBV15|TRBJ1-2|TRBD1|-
CATRAQGGTETYGYTF
TGTGCCACCAGGGCTCAAGGAGGGACAGAAACTTATGGCTACACCTTC
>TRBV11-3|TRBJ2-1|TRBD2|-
CASSPRGSGSYNEQFF
TGTGCCAGCAGCCCCCGGGGTAGCGGGAGCTACAATGAGCAGTTCTTC
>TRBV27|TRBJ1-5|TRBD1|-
CASSRSGQVNQPQHF
TGTGCCAGCAGTAGATCCGGACAGGTCAATCAGCCCCAGCATTTT
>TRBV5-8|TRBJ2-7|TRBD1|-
CASSLTGTAEQYF
TGTGCCAGCAGCCTGACAGGGACCGCCGAGCAGTACTTC